Listed below are T cell receptor beta chains from one sample, sequenced in a study of blood T cell repertoires in COVID-19. Libraries were prepared by immunoSEQ multiplex PCR; TCRdb keeps only in-frame clonotypes and omits some of them. The sample has 380,000 or so clones; around 92% are singletons. Material: peripheral blood. The receptors were gathered from a man aged 40-50 years with acute or convalescent COVID-19. Both conserved end residues are part of each CDR3.

J,V,CDR3
TRBJ2-5,TRBV15,CATSREGAGGLETQYF
TRBJ2-3,TRBV7-2,CASSLRRGGDTQYF
TRBJ2-3,TRBV19,CASKQGGTDTQYF
TRBJ2-1,TRBV4-1,CASSQPSGRAREQFF
TRBJ2-2,TRBV10-3,CAISAKTGLILGELFF
TRBJ2-2,TRBV27,CASSLNIGDGANTGELFF
TRBJ1-5,TRBV18,CASSSQGGGNQPQHF
TRBJ1-6,TRBV29-1,CSVGDRNSPLHF
TRBJ1-2,TRBV28,CASSAPGQGDRNYGYTF
TRBJ2-4,TRBV27,CASSLKAGERLAKNIQYF
TRBJ2-5,TRBV4-2,CASSQARGGGETQYF
TRBJ1-5,TRBV5-1,CASSLGTLSSPRNQPQHF
TRBJ1-2,TRBV6-5,CASREGGRGGYGYTF
TRBJ1-2,TRBV6-2/TRBV6-3,CASSYLTRGRGYTF
TRBJ2-1,TRBV9,CASSVGGVPNNEQFF
TRBJ1-5,TRBV6-5,CASSLGGGDQPQHF
TRBJ2-7,TRBV5-1,CASSLVFGETYYEQYF
TRBJ1-1,TRBV30,CAWSRGRETEAFF
TRBJ1-2,TRBV6-2/TRBV6-3,CASSLEGGTGYTF
TRBJ2-5,TRBV5-1,CASSLAGSRETQYF
TRBJ2-7,TRBV7-9,CASSSGLNSYEQYF
TRBJ1-1,TRBV10-2,CASSEQKNTEAFF
TRBJ2-2,TRBV4-1,CASSQAEHANTGELFF
TRBJ2-5,TRBV29-1,CSVEGYRMQETQYF
TRBJ1-1,TRBV6-5,CATGTGGRGAFF
TRBJ1-1,TRBV19,CVHGQGWNTEAFF
TRBJ2-7,TRBV2,CARQSSGDPYEQYF
TRBJ1-2,TRBV6-5,CASNPTGIYGYTF
TRBJ2-1,TRBV29-1,CSVVHYNEQFF
TRBJ1-1,TRBV9,CASSVVSDRRLNTEAFF
TRBJ2-6,TRBV11-2,CASSTPSGANVLTF
TRBJ2-7,TRBV19,CASSLGTGGGYEQYF
TRBJ2-2,TRBV9,CASSVWASGTGELFF
TRBJ2-1,TRBV5-1,CASSSYRGYSQNEQFF
TRBJ1-1,TRBV5-1,CATKSAGFNTEAFF
TRBJ1-4,TRBV9,CASSIWPTTGGNEKLFF
TRBJ1-1,TRBV9,CASSVGGQGEAFF